The 4 T cell receptor beta chains below come from one sample, sequenced in a study. Using its own MiXCR run on the 5' RACE reads, TCRdb lists one record per CDR3 protein. The sample lists 5,000 to 7,000 distinct CDR3 sequences, about half occurring once. What was sequenced was memory CD4+ T cells sorted from blood. Subset denoted: memory CD4+ T cells, CD4+CD45RO+CD25-. The receptors derive from a female donor with breast cancer.

The chain uses TRBV12-3 or TRBV12-4 and TRBJ1-2; 8 bases are a match to TRBD1. Germline trimming cut 6 bases from V and 3 bases from J; bases unmatched to any gene: 6. CDR3 size: 14 residues. CDR3 region: CASRGQGQDYGYTF. CDR3 DNA sequence: TGTGCCAGCAGAGGACAGGGACAAGACTATGGCTACACCTTC.

This chain joins TRBV10-1 and TRBJ2-1; D might be TRBD1 or TRBD2, each matching 6 bases. V gave up 4 bases and J gave up 2 bases, with 9 bases separating them. The CDR3 covers 14 residues. The germline CDR1 and CDR2 sequences are WNHNN and SYGVQD (reference sequence). The DNA of the CDR3 is TGCGCCAGCAGTGGGAGGGGGGCCTACAATGAGCAGTTCTTC. It codes for CASSGRGAYNEQFF.

This clonotype has a handful of counts. The chain uses TRBV29-1 and TRBJ2-7; 7 bases map to TRBD1. Germline V lookup: CDR1 SQVTM, CDR2 ANQGSEA. This CDR3 contains 13 residues. V gave up 6 bases and J gave up 3 bases; unmatched junction bases: 8. CDR3 amino acids: CSVGTALGYEQYF. The CDR3 DNA sequence: TGCAGCGTGGGGACAGCACTGGGCTACGAGCAGTACTTC.

This chain uses TRBV20-1 with TRBJ2-7, with D perhaps assigned TRBD1 or TRBD2 (5 bases each). The CDR3 covers 12 residues. Trimming pared 6 bases from V and 10 bases from J, leaving 19 bases between. The V gene's germline CDR1 is DFQATT and CDR2 SNEGSKA (reference sequence). The DNA for the CDR3 is TGCAGTGCGAGGACCGGGACGTCGTTACAGTACTTC. Amino acid sequence: CSARTGTSLQYF.